One and the same sample provided the 21 T cell receptor beta chains below, sequenced in a study of T-cell memory formation after mild COVID-19 (dated by TCRdb to the early 2020s). Receptor amplification or capture employed 5' RACE. The instrument given in TCRdb is Illumina NovaSeq 6000. The public sequencing data were trimmed at Q25 with fastp and processed into clonotypes with MiXCR by TCRdb, which kept only in-frame beta chains. Rows matching on CDR3 protein sequence are summarized as one entry with the most common DNA and genes. The sample data list 470,000 or so distinct CDR3 sequences, and 20% of these were observed just once. 7.5% to 9.5% of the sample lies in the top ten. What was sequenced was PBMCs or a T cell subset sorted from them (not recorded which). The source is an adult woman who had mild COVID-19 (a few samples of this study predate the infection). The sample titles of this study are shuffled in the database, so cell type and time point are left out; the donor was told from shared clones.

This clonotype turned up a few times. The CDR3 is CASSDGRDTQYF. The CDR3 nucleotides are TGTGCCAGCAGTGATGGCAGGGATACGCAGTATTTT. This chain links TRBV2 with TRBJ2-3; the D is unclear. The CDR3 runs 12 residues. V was shortened by 3 bases and J by 6 bases, with 7 bases between the two germline ends. CDR1 is SNHLY, CDR2 FYNNEI, per germline.

The chain recombines TRBV3-1 with TRBJ2-1, with 9 nucleotides matching TRBD2. This CDR3 has 17 residues. The trim removed 0 bases at V and 5 bases at J, leaving 8 bases unmatched. CDR1 and CDR2 (germline): LGHDT, YNNKEL (reference sequence). CDR3 nucleotide sequence: TGTGCCAGCAGCCAAGAGAGAGCGGGGGGCTTCAACAATGAGCAGTTCTTC. Protein sequence: CASSQERAGGFNNEQFF.

The chain carries TRBV27 and TRBJ2-5; 7 bases align to TRBD2. The CDR3 totals 14 residues. With V trimmed by 5 bases and J by 4 bases, 7 bases remained unmatched. CDR1 is MNHEY, CDR2 SMNVEV, per germline (reference sequence). The CDR3 reads CASSASGVTETQYF. CDR3 DNA: TGTGCCAGCAGTGCTAGCGGTGTAACAGAGACCCAGTACTTC.

This rearrangement joins TRBV12-3 or TRBV12-4 to TRBJ2-1; no clear D gene. Trimming removed 6 bases at V and 0 bases at J, with 21 bases between. The CDR3 length is 18 residues. As DNA, the CDR3 is TGTGCCAGCAGCTACGCCAGGAGTTGGGGAAGCTCCTACAATGAGCAGTTCTTC. Translated, it gives CASSYARSWGSSYNEQFF.

This clonotype was counted ten times or more. The chain carries TRBV7-6 and TRBJ2-1; 13 bases line up with TRBD2. Germline V lookup: CDR1 SGHVS, CDR2 FNYEAQ. The length of the CDR3 is 16 residues. The junction had 9 bases not matched to a gene; V was cut back by 4 bases and J by 9 bases. The CDR3 DNA reads as TGTGCCAGCAGCTCGTCACTAGCGGGGGGGAGGTTTGAGCAGTTCTTC. Translating gives CASSSSLAGGRFEQFF.

This clonotype was seen at least ten times. This chain joins TRBV19 and TRBJ2-7; the D gene is possibly TRBD2 (6 bases). The CDR3 spans 13 residues. CDR1 LNHDA and CDR2 SQIVND come from the germline V gene (reference sequence). V gave up 6 bases and J gave up 4 bases, with 13 bases separating them. DNA for the CDR3: TGTGCCAGTAGCGGGGGTGGGCTATACGAGCAGTACTTC. Translating gives CASSGGGLYEQYF.

This clonotype has just a few counts. The rearrangement uses TRBV7-2 and TRBJ1-3; no firm D call. The V gene lost 5 bases and the J gene lost 0 bases, with 11 bases spanning the gap. Germline V gene data show CDR1 as SGHTA and CDR2 as FQGNSA. The CDR3 extends over 15 amino acids. This CDR3 is CASSDESYSGNTIYF. Here the CDR3 DNA reads TGTGCCAGCAGCGACGAGTCCTACTCTGGAAACACCATATATTTT.

The gene calls are TRBV29-1 and TRBJ2-7, with 10 bases identical to TRBD2. The CDR3 has 15 amino acids. J gave up 1 base and V 1 base, and 4 bases lay outside the gene matches. The germline V gene has CDR1 SQVTM and CDR2 ANQGSEA. CDR3 sequence reads: CSVEVASGGSYEQYF. As DNA, the CDR3 is TGCAGCGTTGAAGTGGCTAGCGGGGGATCCTACGAGCAGTACTTC.

In its sample, this clonotype was seen a few times. The chain has TRBV7-8 and TRBJ2-3; the match to TRBD1 covers 7 bases. CDR1 SGHVS and CDR2 FQNEAQ come from the germline V gene. The CDR3 has 17 amino acids. V shed 5 bases, J shed 1 base, and the junction held 12 bases outside the gene matches. The CDR3 sequence is CASSLRGPHSRTDTQYF. As DNA, the CDR3 is TGTGCCAGCAGCCTAAGGGGGCCTCACTCTCGCACAGATACGCAGTATTTT. The full variable domain, in which reference TRBV7-8 and TRBJ2-3 provide the parts outside the CDR3, is GAGVSQSPRYKVAKRGQDVALRCDPISGHVSLFWYQQALGQGPEFLTYFQNEAQLDKSGLPSDRFFAERPEGSVSTLKIQRTQQEDSAVYLCASSLRGPHSRTDTQYFGPGTRLTVL.

A remark on this clonotype: This may arise from a read error, as a much more abundant clone is one base away. The chain is built from TRBV4-1 and TRBJ2-7, with a tentative D call TRBD2 (6 bases). CDR1 MGHRA and CDR2 YSYEKL come from the germline V gene. The CDR3 sequence is 14 residues long. V dropped 8 bases and J dropped 4 bases, with 18 bases sitting between them. The DNA of the CDR3 is TGCGCCAGCCGCCGCGGAGGAGGGGTATACGAGCAGTACTTC. Encoded protein: CASRRGGGVYEQYF.

This clonotype was found a few times. The chain uses TRBV4-1 and TRBJ1-1; no firm D call. V was trimmed by 0 bases and J by 4 bases, leaving 15 bases between them. This CDR3 region has 16 residues. Germline V lookup: CDR1 MGHRA, CDR2 YSYEKL. The CDR3 protein is CASSQDPTYEGTEAFF. CDR3 sequence (DNA): TGCGCCAGCAGCCAAGATCCGACCTACGAGGGCACTGAAGCTTTCTTT.

This clonotype has a handful of counts. V gene TRBV29-1 combines with J gene TRBJ2-2, with a tentative D call TRBD2 (5 bases). Trimming removed 6 bases from V and 5 bases from J, with 16 bases in between. This CDR3 spans 14 amino acids. Germline V gene sequence: CDR1 SQVTM, CDR2 ANQGSEA. The CDR3 is CSVDAGKNTGELFF. CDR3 nucleotide sequence: TGCAGCGTCGATGCCGGGAAGAATACCGGGGAGCTGTTTTTT.

This clonotype appeared many times. The chain combines TRBV5-1 with TRBJ2-7; 14 nucleotides align to TRBD2. The CDR3 has 17 amino acids. With 4 bases clipped from V and 6 bases from J, the junction kept 12 bases outside the gene matches. Germline CDR1 is SGHRS and CDR2 is YFSETQ. The CDR3 protein is CASSNEHPGTSGSEQYF. The CDR3 DNA is TGCGCCAGCAGCAACGAACACCCCGGGACTAGCGGGAGCGAGCAGTACTTC.

This clonotype was counted once. This chain connects TRBV6-2 or TRBV6-3 to TRBJ1-2; the match to TRBD1 covers 8 bases. Germline V lookup: CDR1 MNHEY, CDR2 SVGEGT. V trimming: 6 bases; J trimming: 3 bases; junction bases outside the gene matches: 6. The CDR3 has 14 residues. The CDR3 region is CASRRQGSDYGYTF. CDR3 DNA: TGTGCCAGCAGACGACAGGGGTCCGACTATGGCTACACCTTC.

This clonotype appeared a few times. The chain has TRBV12-3 or TRBV12-4 and TRBJ2-5, with 8 nucleotides matching TRBD2. This CDR3 comprises 15 residues. V was pared by 3 bases and J by 2 bases, with 5 bases of the junction left unmatched. The CDR3 protein is CASSFTGGRQETQYF. CDR3 in DNA: TGTGCCAGCAGTTTTACGGGAGGGAGACAAGAGACCCAGTACTTC.

This chain links TRBV4-2 with TRBJ2-1, with 8 bases matching TRBD2. The V gene's germline CDR1 is LGHNA and CDR2 YNFKEQ. The CDR3 covers 16 residues. J lost 5 bases, V lost 1 base, and 7 bases had no gene match. Written as DNA, the CDR3 is TGTGCCAGCAGCCAAGGGGGCGGGGGGCCCGACAATGAGCAGTTCTTC. It translates to CASSQGGGGPDNEQFF.

The chain is built from TRBV12-3 or TRBV12-4 and TRBJ2-1; 7 bases are shared with TRBD2. With V trimmed by 6 bases and J by 0 bases, 8 bases remained unmatched. The CDR3 consists of 16 residues. In nucleotides, the CDR3 is TGTGCCAGCAGCCCGGACATAGCGGGCTCCTACAATGAGCAGTTCTTC. This encodes CASSPDIAGSYNEQFF.

The CDR3 DNA follows: TGTGCCAGCAGCAAAGTCGGCAGGGGGCGCCCCGGCAATCAGCCCCAGCATTTT. This encodes CASSKVGRGRPGNQPQHF. This chain links TRBV21-1 with TRBJ1-5; TRBD1, as called in the table, went unchecked against the DNA. TRBV21-1 is marked as a pseudogene. CDR3 length: 18 amino acids.

This chain links TRBV6-5 with TRBJ2-2, with D unresolved. The CDR3 length is 15 residues. The ends were cut back, 4 bases at V and 6 bases at J, with 15 bases in the middle. Germline V gene lookup returns CDR1 MNHEY and CDR2 SVGAGI. CDR3 coding DNA: TGTGCCAGCAGTTCGACAACTGGTTTAGCCGGGGAGCTGTTTTTT. Translated: CASSSTTGLAGELFF.

This clonotype was observed a single time. V gene TRBV12-3 or TRBV12-4 combines with J gene TRBJ2-7; D remains unclear. V dropped 1 base and J dropped 3 bases, with 7 bases sitting between them. This CDR3 contains 13 residues. CDR3 DNA: TGTGCCAGCAGTTTAGACAGAGACTACGAGCAGTACTTC. This encodes CASSLDRDYEQYF.

This sequence joins TRBV7-2 and TRBJ2-2; D is possibly TRBD1 (6 bases). V was clipped by 5 bases and J by 5 bases, with 30 bases between them. Germline V gene sequence: CDR1 SGHTA, CDR2 FQGNSA. This CDR3 contains 20 residues. The CDR3 spells CASSPKEQGAFWGETGELFF. The CDR3 DNA follows: TGTGCCAGCAGCCCAAAGGAACAGGGCGCTTTTTGGGGCGAGACCGGGGAGCTGTTTTTT.